What follows describes a single TCR beta chain. Its antigen is still unknown. This CDR3 region has 14 residues. Losses at the gene ends were 6 bases for V and 4 bases for J; bases not matched to a gene: 6. Per germline, CDR1 MNHEY and CDR2 SMNVEV (reference sequence). Exposure to brentuximab vedotin varied, and each patient had relapsed following autologous stem cell transplantation. This specimen comes from a study of PD-1 blockade in classical Hodgkin lymphoma. Study as a whole: Intravenous nivolumab at 3 mg/kg was given to patients every 2 weeks. General study findings and limits: Prior to therapy, complete responders displayed diversity much like that of newly diagnosed patients.

This table comes from immunoSEQ multiplex PCR, and its TCRdb copy is limited to in-frame clones, with some not included. The data show 20,000 to 25,000 clones, 81% seen once. Sequences were derived from peripheral blood mononuclear cells (PBMCs), sampled before the second cycle of nivolumab. The chain joins TRBV27 to TRBJ1-2; 9 nucleotides align to TRBD1. The receptor was derived from a human donor with classical Hodgkin lymphoma. CDR3 DNA: TGTGCCAGCAGGCGGACAGGGGACCTCTATGGCTACACCTTC. It encodes CASRRTGDLYGYTF.